This note documents a single T cell receptor beta chain sequence. Its target is not known. CDR1 and CDR2 (germline): MNHEY, SMNVEV (reference sequence). The CDR3 sequence is 14 residues long. With 5 bases removed from V and 11 bases from J, the gap between germline ends came to 21 bases. The data originate from a study of T cell responses to AZD1222 COVID-19 vaccine. Study context: Second-dose timings of about 4 or about 12 weeks were pooled.

Study results and limitations: Most donors were white British, females outnumbered males, and clonal diversity was possibly underestimated. Along spike, vaccine-associated CD4 TCRs were found throughout, with dominance at 160-218 and 743-854. There were repertoire samples only from the period after the peak T cell response.

Some clones are missing from TCRdb's copy, which holds only in-frame ones; the method was immunoSEQ multiplex PCR. The repertoire holds approximately 150,000 clones, with nearly 95% as singletons. The sequence derives from an adult in good health. This chain uses TRBV27 with TRBJ1-1; D possibly corresponds to TRBD1 (5 bases). This specimen was peripheral blood, taken on day 0 of AZD1222 vaccination. CDR3 region: CASSVLGTHAEAFF. Here the CDR3 DNA reads TGTGCCAGCAGTGTCCTGGGGACCCATGCCGAGGCTTTCTTT.